One sample yielded the 31 T cell receptor beta chains listed below, sequenced in a study of identifying expanded T cells in peripheral blood. Clones were read by immunoSEQ multiplex PCR, and TCRdb kept only the in-frame ones, dropping some. Of approximately 100,000 clones listed, 70% to 90% are singletons. Sequenced input: blood. The receptors stem from a person between 18 and 75 years old in good health.

The V call is TRBV7-2, the J call TRBJ2-7; 10 bases are a match to TRBD1. V lost 5 bases to trimming and J lost 5 bases; unmatched junction nucleotides: 12. Germline CDR1 and CDR2: SGHTA and FQGNSA. CDR3 size: 16 residues. The CDR3 spells CASSPAPGQGNHEQYF. CDR3 nucleotides: TGTGCCAGCAGCCCGGCGCCGGGACAGGGGAACCACGAGCAGTACTTC.

This chain joins TRBV5-6 and TRBJ2-1; 7 nucleotides line up with TRBD2. The CDR3 covers 16 residues. Germline CDR1 is SGHDT and CDR2 is YYEEEE. Trimming removed 4 bases from V and 3 bases from J; junction bases left unmatched: 10. The CDR3 DNA follows: TGTGCCAGCAGCCCTCTAGCACGGGGGGACTACAATGAGCAGTTCTTC. Its translation: CASSPLARGDYNEQFF.

This sequence joins TRBV5-6 and TRBJ1-1; D remains ambiguous. The germline V gene has CDR1 SGHDT and CDR2 YYEEEE. This CDR3 has 17 amino acids. Trimming pared 5 bases from V and 0 bases from J, leaving 20 bases between. CDR3 in amino acids: CASSLQGRGLMNTEAFF. CDR3 coding DNA: TGTGCCAGCAGTTTACAAGGGAGAGGGTTAATGAACACTGAAGCTTTCTTT. Full variable domain (missing parts from reference TRBV5-6 and TRBJ1-1): DAGVTQSPTHLIKTRGQQVTLRCSPKSGHDTVSWYQQALGQGPQFIFQYYEEEERQRGNFPDRFSGHQFPNYSSELNVNALLLGDSALYLCASSLQGRGLMNTEAFFGQGTRLTVV.

This chain uses TRBV5-1 with TRBJ2-5; D may match TRBD1 or TRBD2 (5 bases each). The germline gives CDR1 SGHRS, CDR2 YFSETQ. V was cut by 4 bases and J by 1 base, with 14 bases left in between. The CDR3 is 15 amino acids. The CDR3 reads CASSPPLGTQETQYF. In DNA form, the CDR3 reads TGCGCCAGCAGCCCCCCCCTAGGGACCCAAGAGACCCAGTACTTC.

J is TRBJ1-4 and V is TRBV5-6; unclear D gene. CDR3 length equals 17 residues. Between the trimmed V and J ends, which lost 1 base and 1 base, there was a span of 14 bases. Germline CDR1 reads SGHDT; CDR2 reads YYEEEE. CDR3 in amino acids: CASSLRGSLVTNEKLFF. The CDR3 nucleotides are TGTGCCAGCAGCTTGCGGGGTAGCCTAGTAACTAATGAAAAACTGTTTTTT. Together with reference TRBV5-6 and TRBJ1-4, the CDR3 gives the full variable domain: DAGVTQSPTHLIKTRGQQVTLRCSPKSGHDTVSWYQQALGQGPQFIFQYYEEEERQRGNFPDRFSGHQFPNYSSELNVNALLLGDSALYLCASSLRGSLVTNEKLFFGSGTQLSVL.

The genes are TRBV27 and TRBJ1-1, with D possibly matching TRBD1 (5 bases). Germline V gene lookup returns CDR1 MNHEY and CDR2 SMNVEV (reference sequence). Trimming took 3 bases from V and 8 from J, leaving 13 bases between them. CDR3 size: 13 residues. In nucleotides, the CDR3 is TGTGCCAGCAGTTTTGAGGCAGGGCGGGAAGCTTTCTTT. Translation gives CASSFEAGREAFF.

The chain has TRBV18 and TRBJ1-2; a possible D gene is TRBD1 (5 bases). CDR1 is KGHSH, CDR2 LQKENI, per germline. This CDR3 is 14 amino acids long. With 2 bases removed from V and 8 bases from J, the gap between germline ends came to 15 bases. For the CDR3, the DNA is TGTGCCAGCTCACCAGGACATTTGATGGGAGGCTACACCTTC. It yields the protein CASSPGHLMGGYTF.

On this clone: Other DNA sequences of this sample code for an identical CDR3. The chain joins TRBV6-5 to TRBJ1-3; weak D call: TRBD1 (5 bases). This CDR3 has 14 amino acids. Trimming stripped 2 bases from V and 0 bases from J, with 5 bases between. Germline lookup yields CDR1 MNHEY and CDR2 SVGAGI. Here the CDR3 reads CASSYGGSGNTIYF. The CDR3 region has the DNA TGTGCCAGCAGTTACGGGGGCTCTGGAAACACCATATATTTT.

DNA of the CDR3: TGTGCCAGCAGCGAGGGGGCGAACACCGGGGAGCTGTTTTTT. This gives the protein CASSEGANTGELFF. The chain recombines TRBV5-4 with TRBJ2-2; tentatively, D is TRBD1 (6 bases). This CDR3 is 14 amino acids long. V lost 4 bases, J lost 0 bases, and 7 bases lay in between. The germline CDR1 and CDR2 sequences are SGHNT and YYREEE (reference sequence). Supplemented by reference TRBV5-4 and TRBJ2-2, the full variable domain reads ETGVTQSPTHLIKTRGQQVTLRCSSQSGHNTVSWYQQALGQGPQFIFQYYREEENGRGNFPPRFSGLQFPNYSSELNVNALELDDSALYLCASSEGANTGELFFGEGSRLTVL.

V usage is TRBV5-6 and J usage is TRBJ1-2; no clear D gene. Trimming took 0 bases from V and 4 from J, leaving 7 bases between them. The germline gives CDR1 SGHDT, CDR2 YYEEEE. This CDR3 comprises 13 residues. CDR3 region: CASSLEGRYGYTF. CDR3 bases: TGTGCCAGCAGCTTGGAGGGCCGCTATGGCTACACCTTC.

The CDR3 loop is CAISPTLQGVYSNQPQHF. The CDR3 DNA sequence: TGTGCCATCAGCCCGACTTTACAGGGCGTTTATAGCAATCAGCCCCAGCATTTT. This chain connects TRBV10-3 to TRBJ1-5; a possible D gene is TRBD1 (6 bases). V shed 6 bases and J shed 0 bases, with 21 bases lying between them. There are 18 residues in the CDR3. CDR1 and CDR2 from the germline V gene are ENHRY and SYGVKD.

The V and J genes are TRBV12-2 and TRBJ2-7; no DNA check was done on the table's D call, TRBD2. TRBV12-2 is a known pseudogene. The CDR3 sequence is 14 residues long. The CDR3 region is CAHSGAGRFNEQYF. CDR3 bases: TGTGCCCACTCCGGGGCAGGGAGGTTTAACGAGCAGTACTTC.

This chain uses TRBV19 with TRBJ1-3; no clear D gene. The CDR3 spans 14 residues. From germline, CDR1 is LNHDA and CDR2 SQIVND (reference sequence). V was clipped by 4 bases and J by 0 bases, with 7 bases between them. This chain's CDR3 is CASSKGSSGNTIYF. CDR3 sequence (DNA): TGTGCCAGTAGTAAAGGGAGCTCTGGAAACACCATATATTTT.

The rearrangement links TRBV27 to TRBJ1-2; the match to TRBD1 covers 8 bases. In germline, CDR1 is MNHEY, CDR2 SMNVEV (reference sequence). CDR3 length: 13 amino acids. With 3 bases clipped from V and 5 bases from J, the junction kept 2 bases outside the gene matches. This CDR3 is CASSLDREYGYTF. CDR3 DNA sequence: TGTGCCAGCAGTTTGGACAGGGAGTATGGCTACACCTTC.

This clone showed up just once. The chain uses TRBV5-6 and TRBJ2-7; no definite D call. The CDR3 totals 11 residues. Germline CDR1 and CDR2: SGHDT and YYEEEE. V was pared by 3 bases and J by 3 bases, with 4 bases between. CDR3 in DNA: TGTGCCAGCAGCTCGCTCTACGAGCAGTACTTC. Translating it yields CASSSLYEQYF.

This sequence joins TRBV6-5 and TRBJ2-2, with D possibly called TRBD1 or TRBD2 (5 bases each). The CDR3 totals 14 residues. Between the trimmed V and J ends, which lost 4 bases and 4 bases, there was a span of 10 bases. Germline V gene lookup returns CDR1 MNHEY and CDR2 SVGAGI. The CDR3 DNA follows: TGTGCCAGCAGTTGGGGGTCGGGCACCGGGGAGCTGTTTTTT. Translated, it gives CASSWGSGTGELFF.

J is TRBJ2-2 and V is TRBV11-2; D not certain. Trimming shortened V by 2 bases and J by 0 bases, and 10 bases separated the two germline ends. Germline loops: CDR1 SGHAT, CDR2 FQNNGV. This CDR3 spans 16 amino acids. CDR3 amino acids: CASSLNGPSNTGELFF. The CDR3 DNA is TGTGCCAGCAGCTTAAACGGACCTTCGAACACCGGGGAGCTGTTTTTT.

The chain is built from TRBV28 and TRBJ2-7; a possible D gene is TRBD1 (5 bases). The CDR3 contains 13 residues. Germline V gene lookup returns CDR1 MDHEN and CDR2 SYDVKM. V lost 4 bases to trimming and J lost 5 bases, with 12 bases between them. The CDR3 loop reads CASSSRVFHEQYF. In DNA, the CDR3 is TGTGCCAGCAGTTCCAGGGTTTTCCACGAGCAGTACTTC.

In its sample, this clone was seen a few times. The chain employs TRBV28 and TRBJ2-7, with D tentatively TRBD1 or TRBD2 (5 bases each). V was cut by 2 bases and J by 0 bases, with 14 bases left in between. The CDR3 spans 16 residues. The V gene's germline CDR1 is MDHEN and CDR2 SYDVKM. CDR3 region: CASSLRGTAISYEQYF. CDR3 in DNA: TGTGCCAGCAGTTTACGTGGGACCGCCATCTCCTACGAGCAGTACTTC.

The CDR3 reads CASSPPGGRDNEQYF. The CDR3 nucleotides read TGTGCCAGCAGCCCCCCAGGCGGAAGGGACAACGAGCAGTACTTC. The J gene is TRBJ2-7, the V gene TRBV7-9; tentatively, D is TRBD1 (6 bases). CDR3 length: 15 residues. Germline V gene lookup returns CDR1 SEHNR and CDR2 FQNEAQ (reference sequence). Trimming cost V 5 bases and J 5 bases, with 19 bases left between them.

The V gene is TRBV5-6, the J gene TRBJ2-1; TRBD2 might be the D (7 bases). Germline CDR1 SGHDT, CDR2 YYEEEE. Trimming pared 6 bases from V and 7 bases from J, leaving 23 bases between. The CDR3 is 16 residues long. CDR3 region: CASTHRAGAGGNEQFF. CDR3 sequence (DNA): TGTGCCAGCACCCACCGTGCGGGGGCCGGGGGGAATGAGCAGTTCTTC.

The genes are TRBV13 and TRBJ1-1; D is ambiguous. Germline assignment: CDR1 PRHDT and CDR2 FYEKMQ (reference sequence). Trimming removed 0 bases at V and 5 bases at J, with 7 bases between. The CDR3 loop spans 13 amino acids. The CDR3 nucleotides read TGTGCCAGCAGCTTAGGGGGCATGACTGAAGCTTTCTTT. The encoded protein is CASSLGGMTEAFF.

This sequence joins TRBV18 and TRBJ2-1; 9 nucleotides agree with TRBD1. V lost 5 bases, J lost 6 bases, and 11 bases stayed unmatched. CDR1 and CDR2 from the germline V gene are KGHSH and LQKENI. This CDR3 contains 16 residues. The CDR3: CASSIPGTGIVNEQFF. CDR3 nucleotide sequence: TGTGCCAGCTCAATTCCCGGGACAGGGATTGTCAATGAGCAGTTCTTC.

V and J are TRBV18 and TRBJ2-5; D is perhaps TRBD2 (6 bases). Trimming took 4 bases from V and 5 from J, leaving 20 bases between them. The CDR3 extends over 16 amino acids. Germline V gene lookup returns CDR1 KGHSH and CDR2 LQKENI. DNA for the CDR3: TGTGCCAGCTCACTTTTGGCAGGGCGCGGAGGGGAGACCCAGTACTTC. This encodes CASSLLAGRGGETQYF.

V and J are TRBV7-2 and TRBJ2-5, with D tentatively TRBD1 (5 bases). V gave up 5 bases and J gave up 4 bases, with 11 bases separating them. Germline values: CDR1 SGHTA, CDR2 FQGNSA. The CDR3 totals 13 residues. The CDR3 DNA follows: TGTGCCAGCAGCCCGACAGTGCGAGAGACCCAGTACTTC. Its protein is CASSPTVRETQYF.

In this sample, this clone turned up a few times. The chain joins TRBV27 to TRBJ1-2; 7 bases are a match to TRBD1. Unmatched junction bases numbered 16, after V lost 8 bases and J lost 4 bases. There are 16 residues in the CDR3. Germline CDR1 and CDR2: MNHEY and SMNVEV (reference sequence). The CDR3, as DNA: TGTGCCAGCTCCGCGAGGGGGCGCAGGAGGACCTATGGCTACACCTTC. Its protein product is CASSARGRRRTYGYTF.

The chain carries TRBV7-7 and TRBJ2-5; TRBD2 aligns across 10 bases. Germline V gene lookup returns CDR1 SSHAT and CDR2 FNYEAQ (reference sequence). V shed 5 bases and J 9 bases; nucleotides not matched to a gene: 12. CDR3 size: 15 residues. The CDR3 reads CASSPWTSGPFPQYF. The CDR3 DNA reads as TGTGCCAGCAGCCCATGGACTAGCGGCCCGTTTCCCCAGTACTTC. Combining the CDR3 with reference TRBV7-7 and TRBJ2-5 gives the whole variable domain GAGVSQSPRYKVTKRGQDVTLRCDPISSHATLYWYQQALGQGPEFLTYFNYEAQPDKSGLPSDRFSAERPEGSISTLTIQRTEQRDSAMYRCASSPWTSGPFPQYFGPGTRLLVL.

The chain employs TRBV6-5 and TRBJ1-2; TRBD1 might be the D (6 bases). This CDR3 has 15 residues. V was cut by 7 bases and J by 3 bases, with 18 bases left in between. Germline-derived CDR1 and CDR2 are MNHEY and SVGAGI. CDR3 loop: CASTLTIGQYYGYTF. CDR3 nucleotide sequence: TGTGCCAGCACTCTAACCATAGGACAGTACTATGGCTACACCTTC.

The chain recombines TRBV7-2 with TRBJ1-2; TRBD1 might be the D (5 bases). Germline assignment: CDR1 SGHTA and CDR2 FQGNSA. The CDR3 runs 15 residues. V was pared by 5 bases and J by 0 bases, with 13 bases between. For the CDR3, the DNA is TGTGCCAGCAGCCCCAGACAGATAACTAACTATGGCTACACCTTC. Translating it yields CASSPRQITNYGYTF.

This clone was counted once. This chain joins TRBV15 and TRBJ2-1, with TRBD2 identical over 8 bases. Germline trimming cut 5 bases from V and 7 bases from J; bases unmatched to any gene: 7. The CDR3 is 14 amino acids. The germline CDR1 and CDR2 sequences are LNHNV and YYDKDF (reference sequence). CDR3 sequence: CATSYPPGGNEQFF. The CDR3 DNA is TGTGCCACCAGCTACCCCCCGGGGGGGAATGAGCAGTTCTTC. The variable domain in full, with the rest retrieved from reference TRBV15 and TRBJ2-1, is DAMVIQNPRYQVTQFGKPVTLSCSQTLNHNVMYWYQQKSSQAPKLLFHYYDKDFNNEADTPDNFQSRRPNTSFCFLDIRSPGLGDTAMYLCATSYPPGGNEQFFGPGTRLTVL.

The V call is TRBV4-3, the J call TRBJ1-2; D is possibly TRBD1 (5 bases). Looked up from germline, CDR1 is LGHNA and CDR2 is YSLEER. Trimming removed 4 bases from V and 8 bases from J, with 20 bases in between. The CDR3 is 15 amino acids. The CDR3 sequence is CASSPAGGRAKGYTF. CDR3 nucleotide sequence: TGCGCCAGCAGCCCTGCCGGGGGAAGGGCGAAGGGCTACACCTTC.